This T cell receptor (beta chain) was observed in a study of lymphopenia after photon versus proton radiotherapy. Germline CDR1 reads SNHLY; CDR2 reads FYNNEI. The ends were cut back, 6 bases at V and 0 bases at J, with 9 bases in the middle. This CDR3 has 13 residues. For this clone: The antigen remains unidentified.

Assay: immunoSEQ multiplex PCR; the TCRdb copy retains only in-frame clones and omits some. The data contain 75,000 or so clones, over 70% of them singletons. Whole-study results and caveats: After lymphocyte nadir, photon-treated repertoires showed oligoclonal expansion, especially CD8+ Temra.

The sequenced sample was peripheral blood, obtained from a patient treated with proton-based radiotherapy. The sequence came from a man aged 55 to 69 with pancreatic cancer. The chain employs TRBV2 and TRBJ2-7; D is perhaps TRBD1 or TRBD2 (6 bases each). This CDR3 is CASSGGSSYEQYF. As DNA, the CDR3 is TGTGCCAGCAGCGGGGGCAGCTCCTACGAGCAGTACTTC.